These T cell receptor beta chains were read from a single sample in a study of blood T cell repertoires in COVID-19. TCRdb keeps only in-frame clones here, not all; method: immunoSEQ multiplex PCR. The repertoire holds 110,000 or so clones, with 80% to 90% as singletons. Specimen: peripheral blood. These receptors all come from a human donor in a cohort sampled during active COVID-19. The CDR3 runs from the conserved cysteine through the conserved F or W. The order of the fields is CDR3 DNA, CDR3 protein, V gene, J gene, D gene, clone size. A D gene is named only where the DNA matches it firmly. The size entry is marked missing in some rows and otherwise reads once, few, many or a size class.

CDR3nt: TGTGCCAGCAGCTTAGCCGACAGCTCCTATAATTCACCCCTCCACTTT
CDR3aa: CASSLADSSYNSPLHF
v_gene: TRBV7-2
j_gene: TRBJ1-6
d_gene: .
abundance: .

CDR3nt: TGTGCCAGCATAAAACAGGGGTATTTTGAAAAACTGTTTTTT
CDR3aa: CASIKQGYFEKLFF
v_gene: TRBV6-6
j_gene: TRBJ1-4
d_gene: TRBD1
abundance: once

CDR3nt: TGTGCCAGCAGCTGGGGGACAGGGCTCGAGCAGTACTTC
CDR3aa: CASSWGTGLEQYF
v_gene: TRBV11-2
j_gene: TRBJ2-7
d_gene: TRBD1
abundance: few

CDR3nt: TGTGCCAGCAGCTTAACCCAAAGTGCGGGGGGGTACACAGATACGCAGTATTTT
CDR3aa: CASSLTQSAGGYTDTQYF
v_gene: TRBV7-3
j_gene: TRBJ2-3
d_gene: TRBD2
abundance: once

CDR3nt: TGTGCCTTTACCAGGGATGTGGGCAATCAGCCCCAGCATTTT
CDR3aa: CAFTRDVGNQPQHF
v_gene: TRBV30
j_gene: TRBJ1-5
d_gene: .
abundance: .

CDR3nt: TGCGCCAGCAGCTGGGACAGGCCAAACCAAGAGCAGTTCTTC
CDR3aa: CASSWDRPNQEQFF
v_gene: TRBV5-1
j_gene: TRBJ2-1
d_gene: TRBD1
abundance: .

CDR3nt: TGTGCCAGCAGTTGGGCCAGTGAAGCTTTCTTT
CDR3aa: CASSWASEAFF
v_gene: TRBV28
j_gene: TRBJ1-1
d_gene: .
abundance: .

CDR3nt: TGTGCCAGCAGCGTACTCTCGGTTAACACTGAAGCTTTCTTT
CDR3aa: CASSVLSVNTEAFF
v_gene: TRBV9
j_gene: TRBJ1-1
d_gene: .
abundance: .

CDR3nt: TGTGCCACCAGTGAAACAGGGATGCACGAGCAGTACTTC
CDR3aa: CATSETGMHEQYF
v_gene: TRBV24-1
j_gene: TRBJ2-7
d_gene: .
abundance: .

CDR3nt: TGTGCCAGCAGCCTTAGCGGGAGGGCAGAGACCCAGTACTTC
CDR3aa: CASSLSGRAETQYF
v_gene: TRBV5-4
j_gene: TRBJ2-5
d_gene: TRBD2
abundance: .

CDR3nt: TGTGCCAGCAGCGTAGCTACGGGGACAGGGGGCTTACATGAGCAGTTCTTC
CDR3aa: CASSVATGTGGLHEQFF
v_gene: TRBV9
j_gene: TRBJ2-1
d_gene: TRBD1
abundance: .

CDR3nt: TGCGCCAGCAGATCGGACAGGGCGTTCTATGGCTACACCTTC
CDR3aa: CASRSDRAFYGYTF
v_gene: TRBV5-1
j_gene: TRBJ1-2
d_gene: TRBD1
abundance: once

CDR3nt: TGTGCCAGCAGCAGCTCCGGGTTCAATCAGCCCCAGCATTTT
CDR3aa: CASSSSGFNQPQHF
v_gene: TRBV7-8
j_gene: TRBJ1-5
d_gene: .
abundance: .

CDR3nt: TGTGCCAGTAGAAGAGGGGGACGTAGTGCAGAAGCTTTCTTT
CDR3aa: CASRRGGRSAEAFF
v_gene: TRBV19
j_gene: TRBJ1-1
d_gene: .
abundance: few

CDR3nt: TGTGCCAGCAGACAACAGGGTTTTGATGGCTACACCTTC
CDR3aa: CASRQQGFDGYTF
v_gene: TRBV25-1
j_gene: TRBJ1-2
d_gene: .
abundance: .

CDR3nt: TGCAGTGCTAGAAAGACTAGTCGTTTAATCTTC
CDR3aa: CSARKTSRLIF
v_gene: TRBV20-1
j_gene: TRBJ2-1
d_gene: .
abundance: .

CDR3nt: TGTGCCAGCAGTCCGGGACAGGGGGGTAAAGAGCAGTACTTC
CDR3aa: CASSPGQGGKEQYF
v_gene: TRBV6-5
j_gene: TRBJ2-7
d_gene: TRBD1
abundance: once

CDR3nt: TGTGCCAGCAGTTCTCTACGAAGTCAGGCTACTAATGAAAAACTGTTTTTT
CDR3aa: CASSSLRSQATNEKLFF
v_gene: TRBV28
j_gene: TRBJ1-4
d_gene: .
abundance: .

CDR3nt: TGTGCCAGCAGCCGTCCCGGGACAGGGTTAACCGAGCAGTACTTC
CDR3aa: CASSRPGTGLTEQYF
v_gene: TRBV14
j_gene: TRBJ2-7
d_gene: TRBD1
abundance: .

CDR3nt: TGTGCCAGCAGTGGCAGGGTGAACTCTGGAAACACCATATATTTT
CDR3aa: CASSGRVNSGNTIYF
v_gene: TRBV28
j_gene: TRBJ1-3
d_gene: .
abundance: .

CDR3nt: TGTGCCACCAGCAGAGATAGGGGAGGTGCCTACAATGAGCAGTTCTTC
CDR3aa: CATSRDRGGAYNEQFF
v_gene: TRBV15
j_gene: TRBJ2-1
d_gene: .
abundance: .

CDR3nt: TGTGCCAGCAGCCAAGATGGGACAGGGCGCGGGAGAGGGGAGCTGTTTTTT
CDR3aa: CASSQDGTGRGRGELFF
v_gene: TRBV3-1/TRBV3-2
j_gene: TRBJ2-2
d_gene: TRBD1
abundance: .

CDR3nt: TGTGCCAGCAGCCCCACAGGGTTCACTGAAGCTTTCTTT
CDR3aa: CASSPTGFTEAFF
v_gene: TRBV5-6
j_gene: TRBJ1-1
d_gene: .
abundance: once

CDR3nt: TGTGCCAGCAGCTTGGGGGCAAATGAAAAACTGTTTTTT
CDR3aa: CASSLGANEKLFF
v_gene: TRBV7-9
j_gene: TRBJ1-4
d_gene: .
abundance: .

CDR3nt: TGTGCCTCGATGGGGGGTAGCGAGCAGTACTTC
CDR3aa: CASMGGSEQYF
v_gene: TRBV2
j_gene: TRBJ2-7
d_gene: .
abundance: .

CDR3nt: TGCGCCAGCAGCTTGAACTTTGCAACTAATGAAAAACTGTTTTTT
CDR3aa: CASSLNFATNEKLFF
v_gene: TRBV5-1
j_gene: TRBJ1-4
d_gene: .
abundance: .

CDR3nt: TGTGCCAGCAGCCGCTCCGGGACAGGGACAGATACGCAGTATTTT
CDR3aa: CASSRSGTGTDTQYF
v_gene: TRBV14
j_gene: TRBJ2-3
d_gene: TRBD1
abundance: .

CDR3nt: TGTGCCAGCAGCTCAAAACAGGGTATATTTGACGAGCAGTACTTC
CDR3aa: CASSSKQGIFDEQYF
v_gene: TRBV7-2
j_gene: TRBJ2-7
d_gene: .
abundance: .

CDR3nt: TGTGCCAGTAGACAAACAGGGTCCCTTGGGGCTTTCTTT
CDR3aa: CASRQTGSLGAFF
v_gene: TRBV19
j_gene: TRBJ1-1
d_gene: .
abundance: .

CDR3nt: TGTGCCAGCAGCCCCGGACTAGCGGGGGCCTCCTACGAGCAGTACTTC
CDR3aa: CASSPGLAGASYEQYF
v_gene: TRBV3-1/TRBV3-2
j_gene: TRBJ2-7
d_gene: TRBD2
abundance: .

CDR3nt: TGTGCCAGCAGCCGGGACAGGGTATACGAGCAGTACTTC
CDR3aa: CASSRDRVYEQYF
v_gene: TRBV4-2
j_gene: TRBJ2-7
d_gene: TRBD1
abundance: .

CDR3nt: TGTGCCAGCAGGTCCGGGATAACTGGGGCCAACGTCCTGACTTTC
CDR3aa: CASRSGITGANVLTF
v_gene: TRBV28
j_gene: TRBJ2-6
d_gene: .
abundance: .

CDR3nt: TGTGCCAGCAGCTTGGGGCAGGAGCAGTACTTC
CDR3aa: CASSLGQEQYF
v_gene: TRBV5-6
j_gene: TRBJ2-7
d_gene: .
abundance: .

CDR3nt: TGTGCCAGCAAAAAACAGGAGAACACTGAAGCTTTCTTT
CDR3aa: CASKKQENTEAFF
v_gene: TRBV6-5
j_gene: TRBJ1-1
d_gene: .
abundance: .

CDR3nt: TGTGCCACCAGCAGAGCAGGTTCCCGAACAGGGGGCTCCTACGAGCAGTACTTC
CDR3aa: CATSRAGSRTGGSYEQYF
v_gene: TRBV15
j_gene: TRBJ2-7
d_gene: TRBD1
abundance: .

CDR3nt: TGTGCCAGCAGTTACGCAGCGGGGGGGTATGAGCAGTTCTTC
CDR3aa: CASSYAAGGYEQFF
v_gene: TRBV6-6
j_gene: TRBJ2-1
d_gene: TRBD2
abundance: .

CDR3nt: TGTGCCAGCAGTTTAAAGCCCACACTAGGGCTGTCCTACGAGCAGTACTTC
CDR3aa: CASSLKPTLGLSYEQYF
v_gene: TRBV27
j_gene: TRBJ2-7
d_gene: .
abundance: .

CDR3nt: TGTGCCAGCAGTTCTCGGGTCATCAATCAGCCCCAGCATTTT
CDR3aa: CASSSRVINQPQHF
v_gene: TRBV27
j_gene: TRBJ1-5
d_gene: .
abundance: .

CDR3nt: TGCGCCAGCAGCCTGACTAGCGGGAGTACCGAAGAGCAGTTCTTC
CDR3aa: CASSLTSGSTEEQFF
v_gene: TRBV5-1
j_gene: TRBJ2-1
d_gene: TRBD2
abundance: once

CDR3nt: TGTGCCAGCAGTGTCCGTTACGAGCAGTACTTC
CDR3aa: CASSVRYEQYF
v_gene: TRBV6-6
j_gene: TRBJ2-7
d_gene: .
abundance: .